The 27 T cell receptor beta chains reported below all come from one sample, sequenced in a study of shared clonotypes between healthy human individuals. Here immunoSEQ multiplex PCR was the method, and the copy in TCRdb shows in-frame clones only, minus some. The sample lists about 2.4 million clones; under 95% were seen once. Sequenced sample: naive CD4+ T cells from PBMCs. The sample's subset: CD45RA+ positively selected. These receptors all come from a man aged 18 to 30 in good health. Some clones in this sample may be carry-over from other donors' samples.

The chain combines TRBV6-6 with TRBJ1-1; D is uncertain. V was shortened by 4 bases and J by 4 bases, with 10 bases between the two germline ends. The CDR3 is 13 amino acids. Germline V gene lookup returns CDR1 MNHNY and CDR2 SVGAGI (reference sequence). CDR3 bases: TGTGCCAGCAGTTCCATCGAGAGCACTGAAGCTTTCTTT. Protein product: CASSSIESTEAFF.

The CDR3 DNA follows: TGTGCCAGCTTCGGACTAGCGGGGAACAATGAGCAGTTCTTC. It yields the protein CASFGLAGNNEQFF. V is TRBV6-6 and J is TRBJ2-1; TRBD2 aligns across 12 bases. The V segment lost 8 bases and the J segment 5 bases; nucleotides outside the gene matches: 4. Germline assignment: CDR1 MNHNY and CDR2 SVGAGI (reference sequence). CDR3 size: 14 residues.

The DNA of the CDR3 is TGTGCCAGCATGAAGGGCTCCAGCTCCTACAATGAGCAGTTCTTC. Protein: CASMKGSSSYNEQFF. The chain links TRBV6-6 to TRBJ2-1, with D uncertain. The CDR3 is made up of 15 amino acids. V lost 7 bases and J lost 0, with 13 bases in between. Per the germline V gene, CDR1 is MNHNY and CDR2 is SVGAGI (reference sequence).

The chain carries TRBV19 and TRBJ2-7; 9 bases map to TRBD2. The junction had 5 bases not matched to a gene; V was cut back by 5 bases and J by 0 bases. The CDR3 consists of 15 residues. Germline values: CDR1 LNHDA, CDR2 SQIVND (reference sequence). CDR3 region: CASSYSGGSSYEQYF. CDR3 sequence (DNA): TGTGCCAGTAGTTATAGCGGGGGTAGCTCCTACGAGCAGTACTTC.

The CDR3 coding sequence is TGTGCCAGCAGGCCGCAGGGGCGCTCCTACGAGCAGTACTTC. Its translation: CASRPQGRSYEQYF. The V gene is TRBV6-7, the J gene TRBJ2-7; a weak D match, TRBD1 (6 bases). TRBV6-7 is an ORF for which the function is uncertain. This CDR3 region has 14 residues. The ends were cut back, 6 bases at V and 0 bases at J, with 12 bases in the middle.

The CDR3 nucleotides are TGTGCCAGCAGCTCGGGCGGGGCTAGCGGGATAGAGACCCAGTACTTC. As protein: CASSSGGASGIETQYF. The V and J genes are TRBV7-3 and TRBJ2-5; 9 bases are shared with TRBD2. There are 16 residues in the CDR3. CDR1 is SGHTA, CDR2 FQGTGA, per germline. J lost 4 bases, V lost 4 bases, and 10 bases had no gene match.

The chain has TRBV28 and TRBJ2-7, with a possible D match to TRBD2 (5 bases). The CDR3 spans 15 residues. Trimming cost V 6 bases and J 0 bases, with 15 bases left between them. CDR1 and CDR2 from the germline V gene are MDHEN and SYDVKM. CDR3 bases: TGTGCCAGCAGCCCTTATCTGGGGAGCTCCTACGAGCAGTACTTC. Translating it yields CASSPYLGSSYEQYF.

The chain carries TRBV29-1 and TRBJ2-3, with 9 bases identical to TRBD1. Germline trimming cut 5 bases from V and 2 bases from J; bases unmatched to any gene: 8. The V gene's germline CDR1 is SQVTM and CDR2 ANQGSEA. CDR3 size: 15 residues. The CDR3 DNA is TGCAGCGTTATTTCAGGGACAGGGCCCACAGATACGCAGTATTTT. It codes for CSVISGTGPTDTQYF.

This rearrangement joins TRBV5-1 to TRBJ2-1; D is perhaps TRBD1 (5 bases). Germline V lookup: CDR1 SGHRS, CDR2 YFSETQ. The CDR3 is 13 amino acids. V gave up 0 bases and J gave up 10 bases, with 11 bases separating them. The CDR3 sequence is CASSLGASGEQFF. DNA of the CDR3: TGCGCCAGCAGCTTGGGGGCTTCAGGGGAGCAGTTCTTC.

Note on this clone: In the same sample, other DNA sequences code for this CDR3. This sequence joins TRBV4-2 and TRBJ2-2; 10 nucleotides agree with TRBD2. This CDR3 has 16 amino acids. Per the germline V gene, CDR1 is LGHNA and CDR2 is YNFKEQ. Unmatched junction bases numbered 4, after V lost 4 bases and J lost 2 bases. The CDR3 DNA sequence: TGTGCCAGCAGCCCGGGACTAGCGAGAAACACCGGGGAGCTGTTTTTT. This sequence encodes CASSPGLARNTGELFF.

CDR3 region: CASSLERLAGVVGDEQFF. Here the CDR3 DNA reads TGTGCCAGCAGCTTAGAGAGACTAGCGGGAGTGGTGGGAGATGAGCAGTTCTTC. The V call is TRBV11-2, the J call TRBJ2-1; 12 nucleotides align to TRBD2. This CDR3 is built from 18 residues. From germline, CDR1 is SGHAT and CDR2 FQNNGV. Unmatched junction bases numbered 11, after V lost 0 bases and J lost 8 bases. Drawing the rest from reference TRBV11-2 and TRBJ2-1, the complete variable domain is EAGVAQSPRYKIIEKRQSVAFWCNPISGHATLYWYQQILGQGPKLLIQFQNNGVVDDSQLPKDRFSAERLKGVDSTLKIQPAKLEDSAVYLCASSLERLAGVVGDEQFFGPGTRLTVL.

The chain recombines TRBV29-1 with TRBJ1-3, with TRBD1 as a possible D gene (6 bases). V was trimmed by 7 bases and J by 4 bases, leaving 14 bases between them. Germline lookup yields CDR1 SQVTM and CDR2 ANQGSEA. The CDR3 spans 13 residues. Here the CDR3 reads CSAGGGPGNTIYF. In nucleotides, the CDR3 is TGCAGCGCGGGAGGGGGGCCAGGAAACACCATATATTTT.

Concerning this clone: The sample contains more than one DNA sequence encoding this CDR3. The rearrangement links TRBV27 to TRBJ1-1, with D hard to call. This CDR3 spans 13 amino acids. From germline, CDR1 is MNHEY and CDR2 SMNVEV (reference sequence). Trimming removed 0 bases at V and 0 bases at J, with 2 bases between. The CDR3 protein is CASSLSLNTEAFF. In DNA form, the CDR3 reads TGTGCCAGCAGTTTATCACTGAACACTGAAGCTTTCTTT.

The chain couples TRBV16 to TRBJ2-2; TRBD1 matches 9 bases. In germline, CDR1 is KGHSY, CDR2 FQNENV. V lost 4 bases, J lost 6 bases, and 3 bases stayed unmatched. The CDR3 is made up of 14 amino acids. CDR3 amino acids: CASSRRTGAGELFF. CDR3 in DNA: TGTGCCAGCAGCCGAAGGACAGGGGCCGGGGAGCTGTTTTTT.

This chain links TRBV15 with TRBJ2-5; TRBD2 matches at 7 bases. Germline assignment: CDR1 LNHNV and CDR2 YYDKDF (reference sequence). The V segment lost 5 bases and the J segment 2 bases; nucleotides outside the gene matches: 8. There are 15 residues in the CDR3. In DNA form, the CDR3 reads TGTGCCACCAGCCCCACTAGCGCGGGACAAGAGACCCAGTACTTC. Protein sequence: CATSPTSAGQETQYF.

For the CDR3, the DNA is TGTGCCAGCAGCTTAATTGCGGCAACAGATACGCAGTATTTT. This codes for CASSLIAATDTQYF. This sequence joins TRBV7-2 and TRBJ2-3; D ambiguous. The CDR3 extends over 14 amino acids. The germline V gene has CDR1 SGHTA and CDR2 FQGNSA. V lost 2 bases and J lost 3, with 9 bases in between.

The rearrangement joins TRBV15 to TRBJ1-3; unclear D gene. Trimming stripped 1 base from V and 1 base from J, with 8 bases between. CDR3 length: 15 amino acids. Germline V gene data show CDR1 as LNHNV and CDR2 as YYDKDF (reference sequence). CDR3 coding DNA: TGTGCCACCAGCAGAGTTGTAGGGTCTGGAAACACCATATATTTT. Protein product: CATSRVVGSGNTIYF.

The sample holds one count of this clone. The rearrangement joins TRBV9 to TRBJ2-1; TRBD2 agrees at 7 bases. Per the germline V gene, CDR1 is SGDLS and CDR2 is YYNGEE. Trimming removed 3 bases from V and 9 bases from J; junction bases left unmatched: 12. The length of the CDR3 is 15 residues. CDR3 in amino acids: CASSGIPRGGGEQFF. The CDR3 DNA sequence: TGTGCCAGCAGCGGAATCCCCCGCGGGGGAGGTGAGCAGTTCTTC.

This chain connects TRBV15 to TRBJ2-2; 15 bases are shared with TRBD2. The V segment lost 0 bases and the J segment 5 bases; nucleotides outside the gene matches: 13. This CDR3 has 21 amino acids. Germline V gene sequence: CDR1 LNHNV, CDR2 YYDKDF (reference sequence). In nucleotides, the CDR3 is TGTGCCACCAGCAGAGATCTAGGGGGACTAGCGGGAGGCCTGCGAACCGGGGAGCTGTTTTTT. Residues: CATSRDLGGLAGGLRTGELFF.

This clone has a handful of counts. The chain joins TRBV5-1 to TRBJ1-4; no clear D gene. Trimming shortened V by 5 bases and J by 2 bases, and 10 bases separated the two germline ends. Germline CDR1 reads SGHRS; CDR2 reads YFSETQ. The CDR3 totals 14 residues. The CDR3 region is CASRASDTNEKLFF. The CDR3, as DNA: TGCGCCAGCAGAGCCTCCGATACTAATGAAAAACTGTTTTTT.

This sequence joins TRBV5-4 and TRBJ1-1; tentatively, D is TRBD1 (6 bases). The germline V and J ends were trimmed by 0 bases and 4 bases, with 7 bases remaining between them. Germline V CDR1 and CDR2: SGHNT, YYREEE (reference sequence). CDR3 length: 13 residues. The CDR3 loop is CASSLGGATEAFF. The CDR3 DNA reads TGTGCCAGCAGCTTGGGGGGGGCCACTGAAGCTTTCTTT.

This rearrangement joins TRBV6-1 to TRBJ2-5; D might be TRBD1 (5 bases). The CDR3 runs 13 residues. The V end lost 7 bases, the J end lost 5 bases, and 14 bases lay between the germline ends. Germline V gives CDR1 MNHNS, CDR2 SASEGT. CDR3 coding DNA: TGTGCCAGCATTACCAGGGTTGAGGAGACCCAGTACTTC. Its translation is CASITRVEETQYF.

The chain has TRBV5-4 and TRBJ1-1, with TRBD1 identical over 8 bases. V lost 4 bases to trimming and J lost 0 bases; unmatched junction nucleotides: 11. CDR1 SGHNT and CDR2 YYREEE come from the germline V gene (reference sequence). The CDR3 runs to 17 residues. CDR3 in amino acids: CASSTGTGRTLNTEAFF. For the CDR3, the DNA is TGTGCCAGCAGCACCGGGACAGGACGAACCCTGAACACTGAAGCTTTCTTT.

This chain joins TRBV25-1 and TRBJ1-3, with 8 bases aligning to TRBD1. This CDR3 comprises 15 residues. Per the germline V gene, CDR1 is MGHDK and CDR2 is SYGVNS. V dropped 9 bases and J dropped 4; count of bases not matched to a gene: 11. CDR3 in DNA: TGTGCCAGTGCGCCATTACAGGGGGTAGGAAACACCATATATTTT. Its translation: CASAPLQGVGNTIYF.

In DNA, the CDR3 is TGTGCCTGGAGAAGACAGGGGGTTGAAAAACTGTTTTTT. Translating it yields CAWRRQGVEKLFF. The V call is TRBV30, the J call TRBJ1-4; 9 nucleotides agree with TRBD1. Losses at the gene ends were 3 bases for V and 7 bases for J; bases not matched to a gene: 3. The CDR3 contains 13 residues. Looked up from germline, CDR1 is GTSNPN and CDR2 is SVGIG (reference sequence).

This clone was counted once. At the DNA level, this CDR3 is encoded by other sequences in the same sample as well. The chain links TRBV6-1 to TRBJ1-5; D unclear. The V end was cut by 5 bases, the J end by 1 base, with 3 bases between. CDR1 and CDR2 (germline): MNHNS, SASEGT. The CDR3 consists of 12 residues. DNA for the CDR3: TGTGCCAGCAGTCACAGCAATCAGCCCCAGCATTTT. Its protein is CASSHSNQPQHF.

This clone showed up just a few times. The rearrangement joins TRBV29-1 to TRBJ1-1, with D possibly matching TRBD1 (6 bases). The CDR3 runs 14 residues. Trimming removed 8 bases at V and 5 bases at J, with 21 bases between. CDR1 SQVTM and CDR2 ANQGSEA come from the germline V gene. CDR3 region: CSFSKAKGGTEAFF. Written as DNA, the CDR3 is TGCAGCTTCTCAAAGGCTAAAGGGGGAACTGAAGCTTTCTTT. Full variable domain (outside the CDR3, taken from reference TRBV29-1 and TRBJ1-1): SAVISQKPSRDICQRGTSLTIQCQVDSQVTMMFWYRQQPGQSLTLIATANQGSEATYESGFVIDKFPISRPNLTFSTLTVSNMSPEDSSIYLCSFSKAKGGTEAFFGQGTRLTVV.